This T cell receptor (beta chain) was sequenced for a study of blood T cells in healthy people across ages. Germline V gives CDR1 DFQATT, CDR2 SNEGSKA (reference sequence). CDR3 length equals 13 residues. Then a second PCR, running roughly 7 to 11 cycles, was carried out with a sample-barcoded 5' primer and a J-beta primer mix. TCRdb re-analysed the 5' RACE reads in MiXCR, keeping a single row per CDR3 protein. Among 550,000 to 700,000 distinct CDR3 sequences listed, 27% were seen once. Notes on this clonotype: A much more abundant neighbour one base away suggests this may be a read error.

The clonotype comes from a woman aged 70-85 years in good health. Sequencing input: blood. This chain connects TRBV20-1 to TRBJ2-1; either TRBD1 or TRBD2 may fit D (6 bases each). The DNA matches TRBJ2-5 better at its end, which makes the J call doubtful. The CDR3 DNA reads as TGCAGTGCTATAGAGGGGGGCCAAGAGACCCAGTACTTC. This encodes CSAIEGGQETQYF.